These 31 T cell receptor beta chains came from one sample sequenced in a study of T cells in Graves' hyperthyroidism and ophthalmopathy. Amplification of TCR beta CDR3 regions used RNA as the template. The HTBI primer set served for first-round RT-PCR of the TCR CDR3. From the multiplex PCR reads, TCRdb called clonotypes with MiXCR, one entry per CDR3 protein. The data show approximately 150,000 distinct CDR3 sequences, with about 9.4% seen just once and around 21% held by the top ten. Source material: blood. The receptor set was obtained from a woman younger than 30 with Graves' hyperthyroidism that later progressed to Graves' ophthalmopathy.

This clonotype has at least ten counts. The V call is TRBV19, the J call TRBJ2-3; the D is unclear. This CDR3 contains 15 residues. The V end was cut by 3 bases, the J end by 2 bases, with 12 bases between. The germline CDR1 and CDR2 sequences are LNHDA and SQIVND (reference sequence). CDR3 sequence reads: CASSMVTLITDTQYF. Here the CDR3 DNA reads TGTGCCAGTAGTATGGTTACTCTCATCACAGATACGCAGTATTTT.

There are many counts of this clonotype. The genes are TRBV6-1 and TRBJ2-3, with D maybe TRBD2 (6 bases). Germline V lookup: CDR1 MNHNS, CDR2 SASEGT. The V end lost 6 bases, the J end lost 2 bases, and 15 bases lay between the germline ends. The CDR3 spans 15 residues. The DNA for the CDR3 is TGTGCCAGCAGCCCCCGGGGACTTCACACAGATACGCAGTATTTT. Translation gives CASSPRGLHTDTQYF.

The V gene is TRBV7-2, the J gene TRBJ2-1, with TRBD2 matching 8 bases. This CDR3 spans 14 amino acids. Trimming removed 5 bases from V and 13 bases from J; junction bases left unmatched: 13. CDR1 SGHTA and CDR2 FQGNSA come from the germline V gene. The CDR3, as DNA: TGTGCCAGCAGCCCGCGGACTAGCCCCTTAGGTCAGTTCTTC. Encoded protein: CASSPRTSPLGQFF.

The CDR3 here is CASSVLAGTGGRGYTF. DNA of the CDR3: TGTGCCAGCAGTGTTCTTGCCGGGACAGGGGGCCGGGGCTACACCTTC. This chain uses TRBV6-1 with TRBJ1-2; 12 bases line up with TRBD1. With 4 bases clipped from V and 8 bases from J, the junction kept 11 bases outside the gene matches. CDR1 is MNHNS, CDR2 SASEGT, per germline. The CDR3 is 16 amino acids.

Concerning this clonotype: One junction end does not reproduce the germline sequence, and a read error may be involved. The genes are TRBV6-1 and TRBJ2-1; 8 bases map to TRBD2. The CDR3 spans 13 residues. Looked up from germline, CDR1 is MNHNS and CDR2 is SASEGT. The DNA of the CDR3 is TGTGTCAGCGGGGGAATGATGTACAATGAGCAGTTCTTC. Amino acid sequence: CVSGGMMYNEQFF.

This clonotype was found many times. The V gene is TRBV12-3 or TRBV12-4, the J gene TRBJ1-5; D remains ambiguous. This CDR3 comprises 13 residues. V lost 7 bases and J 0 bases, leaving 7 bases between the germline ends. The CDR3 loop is CASTLDSNQPQHF. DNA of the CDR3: TGTGCCAGCACCCTAGATAGCAATCAGCCCCAGCATTTT.

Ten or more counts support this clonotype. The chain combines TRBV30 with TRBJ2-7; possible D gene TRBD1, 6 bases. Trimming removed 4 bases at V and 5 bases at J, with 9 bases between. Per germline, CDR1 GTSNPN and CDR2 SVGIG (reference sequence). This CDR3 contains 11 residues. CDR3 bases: TGTGCCTGGACAGGGGTTAACGAGCAGTACTTC. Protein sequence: CAWTGVNEQYF.

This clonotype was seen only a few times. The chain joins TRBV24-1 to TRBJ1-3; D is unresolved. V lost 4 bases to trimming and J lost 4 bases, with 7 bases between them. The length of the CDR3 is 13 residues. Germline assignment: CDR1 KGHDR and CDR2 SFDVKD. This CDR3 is CATSDPPGNTIYF. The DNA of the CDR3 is TGTGCCACCAGTGACCCCCCGGGAAACACCATATATTTT.

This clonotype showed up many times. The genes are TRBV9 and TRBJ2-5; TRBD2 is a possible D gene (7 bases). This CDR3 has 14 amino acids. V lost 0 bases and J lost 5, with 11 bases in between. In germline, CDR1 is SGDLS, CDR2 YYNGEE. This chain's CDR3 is CASSVEGGRETQYF. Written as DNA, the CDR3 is TGTGCCAGCAGCGTAGAGGGGGGGAGGGAGACCCAGTACTTC.

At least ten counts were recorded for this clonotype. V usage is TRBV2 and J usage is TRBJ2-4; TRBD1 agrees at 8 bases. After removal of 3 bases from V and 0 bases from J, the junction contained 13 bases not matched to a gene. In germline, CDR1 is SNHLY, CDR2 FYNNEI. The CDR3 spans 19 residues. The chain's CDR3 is CASSDHDRGLLIAKNIQYF. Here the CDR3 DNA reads TGTGCCAGCAGTGATCACGACAGGGGCCTCCTAATAGCCAAAAACATTCAGTACTTC.

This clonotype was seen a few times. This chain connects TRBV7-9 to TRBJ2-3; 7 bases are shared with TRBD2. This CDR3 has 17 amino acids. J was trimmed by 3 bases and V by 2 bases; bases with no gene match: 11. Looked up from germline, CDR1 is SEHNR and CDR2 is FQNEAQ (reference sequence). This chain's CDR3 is CASSLFFKTSPTDTQYF. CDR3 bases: TGTGCCAGCAGCTTATTTTTTAAGACTAGCCCAACAGATACGCAGTATTTT. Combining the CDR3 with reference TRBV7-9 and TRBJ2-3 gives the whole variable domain DTGVSQNPRHKITKRGQNVTFRCDPISEHNRLYWYRQTLGQGPEFLTYFQNEAQLEKSRLLSDRFSAERPKGSFSTLEIQRTEQGDSAMYLCASSLFFKTSPTDTQYFGPGTRLTVL.

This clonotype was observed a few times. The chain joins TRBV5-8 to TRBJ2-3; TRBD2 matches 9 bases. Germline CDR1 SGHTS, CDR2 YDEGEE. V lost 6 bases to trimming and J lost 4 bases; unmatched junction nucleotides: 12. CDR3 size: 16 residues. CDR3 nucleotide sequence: TGTGCCAGCACGCAACTCCTAGCGGGACCCGCAGATACGCAGTATTTT. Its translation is CASTQLLAGPADTQYF.

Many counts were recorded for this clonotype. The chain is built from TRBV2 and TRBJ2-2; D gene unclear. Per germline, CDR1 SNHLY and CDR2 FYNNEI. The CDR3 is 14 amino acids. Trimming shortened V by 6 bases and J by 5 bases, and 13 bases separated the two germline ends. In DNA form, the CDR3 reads TGTGCCAGCAGACTAAGGACGGTTACCGGGGAGCTGTTTTTT. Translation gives CASRLRTVTGELFF.

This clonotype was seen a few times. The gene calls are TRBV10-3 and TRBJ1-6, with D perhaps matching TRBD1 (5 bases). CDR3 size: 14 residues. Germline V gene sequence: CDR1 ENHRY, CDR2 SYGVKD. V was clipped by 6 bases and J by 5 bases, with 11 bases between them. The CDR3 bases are TGTGCCATCAGCCCCAGGGAGGATAATTCACCCCTCCACTTT. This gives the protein CAISPREDNSPLHF.

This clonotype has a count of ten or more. The CDR3: CASSQSSGRRFYEQYF. CDR3 bases: TGTGCCAGCAGCCAAAGTAGCGGGAGGCGCTTCTACGAGCAGTACTTC. The rearrangement joins TRBV28 to TRBJ2-7, with TRBD2 matching 10 bases. This CDR3 has 16 residues. The V gene's germline CDR1 is MDHEN and CDR2 SYDVKM. The J segment lost 3 bases and the V segment lost 6 bases, leaving 11 bases of the junction unmatched.

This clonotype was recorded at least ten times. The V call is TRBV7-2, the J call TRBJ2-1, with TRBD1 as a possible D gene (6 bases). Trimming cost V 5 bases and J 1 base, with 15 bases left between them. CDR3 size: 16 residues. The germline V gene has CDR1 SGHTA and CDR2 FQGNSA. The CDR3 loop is CASSRRQAGSYNEQFF. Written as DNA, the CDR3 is TGTGCCAGCAGCCGCAGACAGGCCGGTTCCTACAATGAGCAGTTCTTC.

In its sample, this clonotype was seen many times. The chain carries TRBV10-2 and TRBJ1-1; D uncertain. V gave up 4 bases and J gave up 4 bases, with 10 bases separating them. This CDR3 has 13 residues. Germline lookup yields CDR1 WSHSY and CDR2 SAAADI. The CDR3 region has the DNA TGCGCCAGCAGTGCTCACCCCCCCACTGAAGCTTTCTTT. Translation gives CASSAHPPTEAFF.

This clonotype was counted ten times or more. CDR3 loop: CASSEVGQRGPLKYTGELFF. CDR3 DNA: TGTGCCAGCAGTGAAGTCGGACAGCGAGGGCCCCTTAAATACACCGGGGAGCTGTTTTTT. This chain connects TRBV6-4 to TRBJ2-2; possibly TRBD1 for D (6 bases). Trimming took off 3 bases at V and 3 bases at J, with 26 bases between the two ends. The CDR3 is 20 amino acids. Germline V gene data show CDR1 as MRHNA and CDR2 as SNTAGT.

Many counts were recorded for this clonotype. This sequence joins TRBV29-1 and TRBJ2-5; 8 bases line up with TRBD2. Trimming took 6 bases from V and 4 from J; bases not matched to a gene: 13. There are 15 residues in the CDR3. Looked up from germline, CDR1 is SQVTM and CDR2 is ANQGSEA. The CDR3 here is CSVDYPAGVRETQYF. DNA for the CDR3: TGCAGCGTAGATTACCCAGCGGGAGTCAGAGAGACCCAGTACTTC.

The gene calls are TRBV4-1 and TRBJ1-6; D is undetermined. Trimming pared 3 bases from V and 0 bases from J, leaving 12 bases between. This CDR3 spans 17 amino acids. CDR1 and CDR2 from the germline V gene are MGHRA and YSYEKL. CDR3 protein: CASSQADSSSYNSPLHF. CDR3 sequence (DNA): TGCGCCAGCAGCCAGGCGGACTCGAGCTCCTATAATTCACCCCTCCACTTT.

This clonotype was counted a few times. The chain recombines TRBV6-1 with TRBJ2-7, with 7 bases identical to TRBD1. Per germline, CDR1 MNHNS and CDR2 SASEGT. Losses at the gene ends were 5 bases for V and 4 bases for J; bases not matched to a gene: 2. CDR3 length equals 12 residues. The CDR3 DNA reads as TGTGCCAGCAGTACACAGGGGTACGAGCAGTACTTC. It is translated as CASSTQGYEQYF.

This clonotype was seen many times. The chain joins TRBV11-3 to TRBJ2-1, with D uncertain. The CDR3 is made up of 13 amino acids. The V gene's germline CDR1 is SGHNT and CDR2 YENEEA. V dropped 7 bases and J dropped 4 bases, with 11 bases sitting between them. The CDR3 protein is CASNLGDYNEQFF. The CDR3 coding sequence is TGTGCCAGCAATTTAGGAGATTACAATGAGCAGTTCTTC.

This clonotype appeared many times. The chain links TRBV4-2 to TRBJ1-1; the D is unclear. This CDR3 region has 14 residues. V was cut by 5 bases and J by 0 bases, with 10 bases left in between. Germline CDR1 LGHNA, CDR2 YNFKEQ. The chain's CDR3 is CASSFRDMNTEAFF. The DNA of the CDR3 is TGTGCCAGCAGCTTCAGAGATATGAACACTGAAGCTTTCTTT.

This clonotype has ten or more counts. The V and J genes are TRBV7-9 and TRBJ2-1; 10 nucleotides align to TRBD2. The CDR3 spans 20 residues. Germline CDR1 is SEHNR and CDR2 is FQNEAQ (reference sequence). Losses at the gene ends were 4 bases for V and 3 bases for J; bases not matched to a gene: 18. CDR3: CASSSHIGGLAGAYYNEQFF. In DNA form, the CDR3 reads TGTGCCAGCAGCTCGCATATCGGAGGGCTAGCGGGGGCCTACTACAATGAGCAGTTCTTC. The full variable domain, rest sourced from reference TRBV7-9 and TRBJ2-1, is DTGVSQNPRHKITKRGQNVTFRCDPISEHNRLYWYRQTLGQGPEFLTYFQNEAQLEKSRLLSDRFSAERPKGSFSTLEIQRTEQGDSAMYLCASSSHIGGLAGAYYNEQFFGPGTRLTVL.

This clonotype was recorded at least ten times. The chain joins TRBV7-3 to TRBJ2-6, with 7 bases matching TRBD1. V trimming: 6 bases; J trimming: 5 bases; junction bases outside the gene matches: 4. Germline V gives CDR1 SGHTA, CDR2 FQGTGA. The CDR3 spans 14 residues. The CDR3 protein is CASSKTGRANVLTF. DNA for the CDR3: TGTGCCAGCAGTAAGACAGGGAGGGCCAACGTCCTGACTTTC.

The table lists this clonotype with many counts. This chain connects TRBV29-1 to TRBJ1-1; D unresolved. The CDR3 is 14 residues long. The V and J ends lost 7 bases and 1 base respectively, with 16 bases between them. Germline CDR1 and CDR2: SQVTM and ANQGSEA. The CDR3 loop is CSAAPRRKNTEAFF. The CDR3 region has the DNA TGCAGCGCAGCACCGCGGCGTAAGAACACTGAAGCTTTCTTT.

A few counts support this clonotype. The CDR3, as DNA: TGTGCCAGCAGCCAAGCCATGGGACTAGCGGAAGAGACCCAGTACTTC. It yields the protein CASSQAMGLAEETQYF. The rearrangement links TRBV4-2 to TRBJ2-5; 11 nucleotides align to TRBD2. The CDR3 totals 16 residues. After removal of 1 base from V and 3 bases from J, the junction contained 4 bases not matched to a gene. Per the germline V gene, CDR1 is LGHNA and CDR2 is YNFKEQ.

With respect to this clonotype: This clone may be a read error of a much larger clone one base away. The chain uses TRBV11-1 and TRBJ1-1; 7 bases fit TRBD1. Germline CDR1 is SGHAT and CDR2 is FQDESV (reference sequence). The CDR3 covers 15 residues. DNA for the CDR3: TGTGCCAGCAGCTTACGGGGGACAGTGAACACTGAAGCTTCCTTT. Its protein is CASSLRGTVNTEASF.

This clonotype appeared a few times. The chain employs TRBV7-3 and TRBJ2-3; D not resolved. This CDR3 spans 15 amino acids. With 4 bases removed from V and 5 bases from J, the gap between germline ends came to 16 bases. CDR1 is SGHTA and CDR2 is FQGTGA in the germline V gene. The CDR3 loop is CASSYGPSNGDTQYF. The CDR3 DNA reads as TGTGCCAGCAGCTACGGCCCCAGCAACGGAGATACGCAGTATTTT.

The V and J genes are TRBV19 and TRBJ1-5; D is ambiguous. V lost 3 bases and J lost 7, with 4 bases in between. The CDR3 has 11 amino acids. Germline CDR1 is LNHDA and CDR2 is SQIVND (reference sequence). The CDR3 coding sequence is TGTGCCAGTAGTATCGGGCAGCCCCAGCATTTT. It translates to CASSIGQPQHF.

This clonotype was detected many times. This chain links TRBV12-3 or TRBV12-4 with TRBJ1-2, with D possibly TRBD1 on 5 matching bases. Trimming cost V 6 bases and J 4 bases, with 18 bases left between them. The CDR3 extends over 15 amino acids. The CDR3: CASSPRQGLGYGYTF. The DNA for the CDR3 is TGTGCCAGCAGCCCTCGCCAGGGTCTCGGCTATGGCTACACCTTC.